The 32 T cell receptor beta chains reported below all come from one sample, sequenced in a study of blood T cell repertoires in COVID-19. Profiling relied on immunoSEQ multiplex PCR, and the TCRdb table lists in-frame clones only, not all of them. The sample lists 190,000 or so clones, around nine tenths seen once, with 0.7% to 0.9% in the top ten. The sequencing sample was made of peripheral blood. These receptors all come from a woman aged 18-29 years who had recovered from COVID-19.

The V gene is TRBV13, the J gene TRBJ1-2; the D gene is possibly TRBD1 (6 bases). CDR3 length: 15 residues. From germline, CDR1 is PRHDT and CDR2 FYEKMQ (reference sequence). Trimming pared 0 bases from V and 3 bases from J, leaving 11 bases between. The CDR3 bases are TGTGCCAGCAGCTTAGGGAATGACAGGTACTATGGCTACACCTTC. Protein: CASSLGNDRYYGYTF.

The chain is built from TRBV19 and TRBJ1-1; tentative D call: TRBD1 (6 bases). Trimming shortened V by 2 bases and J by 1 base, and 14 bases separated the two germline ends. This CDR3 is 16 amino acids long. Per germline, CDR1 LNHDA and CDR2 SQIVND (reference sequence). Written as DNA, the CDR3 is TGTGCCAGTAGTATAAAGAAGACAGGAAAGAACACTGAAGCTTTCTTT. Amino acid sequence: CASSIKKTGKNTEAFF.

Regarding this clone: The sample carries other DNA sequences with the same CDR3. J is TRBJ2-7 and V is TRBV6-5, with 7 bases fitting TRBD1. The CDR3 totals 13 residues. After removal of 6 bases from V and 4 bases from J, the junction contained 6 bases not matched to a gene. Germline CDR1 reads MNHEY; CDR2 reads SVGAGI. CDR3 DNA: TGTGCCAGCAGCCTTGACAGGGATTACGAGCAGTACTTC. Protein: CASSLDRDYEQYF.

This clone was counted only a few times. The CDR3 nucleotides read TGTGCCAGCAGCTTAGAACCCGGGAATCAGCCCCAGCATTTT. Protein: CASSLEPGNQPQHF. V is TRBV11-2 and J is TRBJ1-5; D remains unclear. V was pared by 0 bases and J by 4 bases, with 7 bases between. The CDR3 contains 14 residues. Germline loops: CDR1 SGHAT, CDR2 FQNNGV. The whole variable domain, filled in from reference TRBV11-2 and TRBJ1-5, reads EAGVAQSPRYKIIEKRQSVAFWCNPISGHATLYWYQQILGQGPKLLIQFQNNGVVDDSQLPKDRFSAERLKGVDSTLKIQPAKLEDSAVYLCASSLEPGNQPQHFGDGTRLSIL.

DNA of the CDR3: TGCGCCAGCAGCCAGACCACAGGGCAACGGGCCAACGTCCTGACTTTC. It yields the protein CASSQTTGQRANVLTF. J is TRBJ2-6 and V is TRBV4-3, with D maybe TRBD1 (6 bases). V was cut by 3 bases and J by 5 bases, with 14 bases left in between. Germline lookup yields CDR1 LGHNA and CDR2 YSLEER. The CDR3 covers 16 residues.

The rearrangement uses TRBV4-1 and TRBJ2-3; D perhaps matches TRBD1 (6 bases). Germline assignment: CDR1 MGHRA and CDR2 YSYEKL. V lost 4 bases and J lost 5, with 16 bases in between. This CDR3 comprises 15 residues. CDR3 DNA: TGCGCCAGCAGCCCACAGGGTCCGAGTGGAGATACGCAGTATTTT. Protein: CASSPQGPSGDTQYF.

J is TRBJ2-5 and V is TRBV19; the D is unclear. V shed 5 bases and J shed 4 bases, with 11 bases lying between them. Germline V gene lookup returns CDR1 LNHDA and CDR2 SQIVND (reference sequence). CDR3 length: 13 amino acids. Written as DNA, the CDR3 is TGTGCCAGTAGTCTCCAGCCGGGAGAGACCCAGTACTTC. Its translation is CASSLQPGETQYF.

The chain has TRBV7-2 and TRBJ2-3; D perhaps matches TRBD2 (5 bases). This CDR3 is 18 amino acids long. The germline V gene encodes CDR1 SGHTA and CDR2 FQGNSA. Trimming stripped 5 bases from V and 2 bases from J, with 23 bases between. CDR3 DNA: TGTGCCAGCAGCCTTCTAGGGTTCGAGCGGCGATACACAGATACGCAGTATTTT. This gives the protein CASSLLGFERRYTDTQYF.

The chain joins TRBV7-2 to TRBJ2-1, with TRBD2 as a possible D gene (6 bases). Germline CDR1 is SGHTA and CDR2 is FQGNSA. V gave up 2 bases and J gave up 2 bases, with 16 bases separating them. This CDR3 comprises 17 residues. CDR3 bases: TGTGCCAGCAGCTTAAGCCCCCAGCGGGCACCCTACAATGAGCAGTTCTTC. It is translated as CASSLSPQRAPYNEQFF.

This chain links TRBV5-1 with TRBJ1-1; weak D call: TRBD1 (5 bases). V gave up 0 bases and J gave up 7 bases, with 10 bases separating them. This CDR3 region has 13 residues. Looked up from germline, CDR1 is SGHRS and CDR2 is YFSETQ. The CDR3 coding sequence is TGCGCCAGCAGCTTGGTGGTAGGGGTTGAAGCTTTCTTT. The encoded protein is CASSLVVGVEAFF.

This chain uses TRBV14 with TRBJ2-1; no clear D gene. The CDR3 is 12 amino acids. The ends were cut back, 4 bases at V and 7 bases at J, with 8 bases in the middle. In germline, CDR1 is SGHDN, CDR2 FVKESK. The CDR3 here is CASSLDWNEQFF. The CDR3 region has the DNA TGTGCCAGCAGCCTCGACTGGAATGAGCAGTTCTTC. The entire variable domain, with the rest obtained from reference TRBV14 and TRBJ2-1, is as follows: EAGVTQFPSHSVIEKGQTVTLRCDPISGHDNLYWYRRVMGKEIKFLLHFVKESKQDESGMPNNRFLAERTGGTYSTLKVQPAELEDSGVYFCASSLDWNEQFFGPGTRLTVL.

The chain has TRBV7-9 and TRBJ1-1, with no clear D. The CDR3 loop spans 13 amino acids. V gave up 3 bases and J gave up 1 base, with 6 bases separating them. Germline V gene lookup returns CDR1 SEHNR and CDR2 FQNEAQ (reference sequence). In nucleotides, the CDR3 is TGTGCCAGCAGCTTTGGAGAGAACACTGAAGCTTTCTTT. Protein product: CASSFGENTEAFF.

The rearrangement joins TRBV12-5 to TRBJ2-3, with TRBD2 matching 7 bases. Germline V CDR1 and CDR2: LGHNT, FRNRAP. This CDR3 spans 16 amino acids. J gave up 2 bases and V 5 bases, and 10 bases lay outside the gene matches. The CDR3 reads CASGQGPGLLTDTQYF. CDR3 DNA: TGTGCTAGTGGTCAGGGACCGGGACTACTCACAGATACGCAGTATTTT.

The chain links TRBV28 to TRBJ2-5; TRBD2 aligns across 7 bases. This CDR3 comprises 14 residues. The V and J ends lost 4 bases and 7 bases, in that order; junction bases with no gene match: 9. Germline CDR1 and CDR2: MDHEN and SYDVKM. The CDR3 sequence: CASSYYSGSGTQYF. The CDR3 bases are TGTGCCAGCAGTTACTATAGCGGGTCGGGGACCCAGTACTTC.

The chain uses TRBV6-5 and TRBJ1-1; D gene ambiguous. The ends were cut back, 6 bases at V and 7 bases at J, with 21 bases in the middle. This CDR3 spans 15 amino acids. Germline V CDR1 and CDR2: MNHEY, SVGAGI. The CDR3 DNA follows: TGTGCCAGCAGCCTCCGTTACGGCACTACGGGTGAAGCTTTCTTT. Translated, it gives CASSLRYGTTGEAFF.

This chain connects TRBV6-1 to TRBJ2-1; possibly TRBD1 for D (6 bases). The CDR3 has 13 residues. Trimming removed 5 bases at V and 8 bases at J, with 13 bases between. Germline V gene sequence: CDR1 MNHNS, CDR2 SASEGT. The CDR3 DNA follows: TGTGCCAGCAGTTATTCAGGGGACGATGAGCAGTTCTTC. Translating it yields CASSYSGDDEQFF.

V usage is TRBV6-2 or TRBV6-3 and J usage is TRBJ1-5; 7 nucleotides align to TRBD1. The length of the CDR3 is 17 residues. After removal of 4 bases from V and 4 bases from J, the junction contained 13 bases not matched to a gene. Germline CDR1 and CDR2: MNHEY and SVGEGT. Here the CDR3 reads CASSFQAPGTENQPQHF. CDR3 nucleotides: TGTGCCAGCAGTTTCCAAGCTCCCGGGACAGAGAATCAGCCCCAGCATTTT.

The J gene is TRBJ2-2, the V gene TRBV7-3; 9 nucleotides agree with TRBD2. This CDR3 comprises 17 residues. Germline V gene sequence: CDR1 SGHTA, CDR2 FQGTGA. The junction had 7 bases not matched to a gene; V was cut back by 5 bases and J by 0 bases. The CDR3 sequence is CASSPGEREANTGELFF. The CDR3 region has the DNA TGTGCCAGCAGCCCCGGCGAGCGGGAGGCGAACACCGGGGAGCTGTTTTTT.

In its sample, this clone was seen a few times. The V call is TRBV5-1, the J call TRBJ1-3, with 8 bases matching TRBD1. The CDR3 extends over 18 amino acids. V gave up 8 bases and J gave up 0 bases; unmatched junction bases: 16. In germline, CDR1 is SGHRS, CDR2 YFSETQ. The CDR3, as DNA: TGCGCCAGTCAGACAGGGGTCCCTACAACCCGCTCTGGAAACACCATATATTTT. As protein: CASQTGVPTTRSGNTIYF.

The chain joins TRBV4-1 to TRBJ2-1, with 8 bases matching TRBD2. Germline V CDR1 and CDR2: MGHRA, YSYEKL. V gave up 8 bases and J gave up 8 bases; unmatched junction bases: 8. The CDR3 covers 13 residues. The CDR3 spells CASGGRGADEQFF. The CDR3 DNA sequence: TGCGCCAGCGGGGGGCGGGGGGCGGATGAGCAGTTCTTC.

The V and J genes are TRBV6-6 and TRBJ1-1; 9 bases agree with TRBD1. V gave up 6 bases and J gave up 0 bases; unmatched junction bases: 5. CDR3 length: 15 amino acids. Germline values: CDR1 MNHNY, CDR2 SVGAGI (reference sequence). The CDR3 DNA reads as TGTGCCAGCAGCCGCGACAGGGGGGTGAACACTGAAGCTTTCTTT. It translates to CASSRDRGVNTEAFF.

The V call is TRBV24-1, the J call TRBJ1-1; no reliable D call. The germline CDR1 and CDR2 sequences are KGHDR and SFDVKD. This CDR3 contains 11 residues. The V end lost 12 bases, the J end lost 1 base, and 8 bases lay between the germline ends. CDR3 amino acids: CAPGGNTEAFF. In DNA form, the CDR3 reads TGTGCCCCCGGAGGGAACACTGAAGCTTTCTTT.

The genes are TRBV19 and TRBJ1-2; D is uncertain. The CDR3 runs 14 residues. Germline V gives CDR1 LNHDA, CDR2 SQIVND (reference sequence). V lost 4 bases and J lost 7, with 16 bases in between. CDR3 bases: TGTGCCAGTAGTACCTACCCGATCGGGAGTGGCTACACCTTC. This translates into CASSTYPIGSGYTF.

V and J are TRBV2 and TRBJ1-6; D unresolved. Trimming pared 7 bases from V and 9 bases from J, leaving 13 bases between. This CDR3 has 13 amino acids. CDR1 and CDR2 (germline): SNHLY, FYNNEI. CDR3 protein: CASTEVRSSPLHF. In DNA, the CDR3 is TGTGCCAGCACAGAGGTCAGATCTTCACCCCTCCACTTT.

This chain joins TRBV5-1 and TRBJ1-6; 10 bases agree with TRBD1. J gave up 10 bases and V 3 bases, and 4 bases lay outside the gene matches. This CDR3 is 14 amino acids long. Germline CDR1 SGHRS, CDR2 YFSETQ. The chain's CDR3 is CASSWDRGLSPLHF. The DNA of the CDR3 is TGCGCCAGCAGCTGGGACAGGGGTCTCTCACCCCTCCACTTT.

This chain joins TRBV2 and TRBJ2-7; 9 bases line up with TRBD1. The CDR3 length is 15 residues. The trim removed 2 bases at V and 5 bases at J, leaving 7 bases unmatched. Germline V gives CDR1 SNHLY, CDR2 FYNNEI. DNA for the CDR3: TGTGCCAGCAGTGAACGATTGACAGGGGGTCACGAGCAGTACTTC. Protein: CASSERLTGGHEQYF.

This chain uses TRBV28 with TRBJ1-2, with a tentative D call TRBD1 (5 bases). V shed 6 bases and J shed 2 bases, with 10 bases lying between them. The germline V gene has CDR1 MDHEN and CDR2 SYDVKM. The CDR3 sequence is 13 residues long. As DNA, the CDR3 is TGTGCCAGCAGCTTAGACAGAAACTATGGCTACACCTTC. Its protein product is CASSLDRNYGYTF.

The chain combines TRBV9 with TRBJ1-2, with D possibly TRBD1 on 6 matching bases. CDR1 and CDR2 from the germline V gene are SGDLS and YYNGEE. Deletions cut 4 bases from V and 3 bases from J, with 10 bases between. This CDR3 contains 13 residues. The CDR3 coding sequence is TGTGCCAGCAGCTGGGGGCAGGACTATGGCTACACCTTC. It is translated as CASSWGQDYGYTF.

The rearrangement links TRBV25-1 to TRBJ2-7; D might be TRBD1 (7 bases). This CDR3 is built from 16 residues. Trimming removed 1 base at V and 3 bases at J, with 16 bases between. Germline V gene lookup returns CDR1 MGHDK and CDR2 SYGVNS. As DNA, the CDR3 is TGTGCCAGCAGTGAATCCTACAGGGGAGGTATCTACGAGCAGTACTTC. This sequence encodes CASSESYRGGIYEQYF.

This sequence joins TRBV4-1 and TRBJ2-7; D remains unclear. The CDR3 has 15 amino acids. The V gene lost 2 bases and the J gene lost 2 bases, with 13 bases spanning the gap. From germline, CDR1 is MGHRA and CDR2 YSYEKL. This CDR3 reads CASSQFGFLTYEQYF. In nucleotides, the CDR3 is TGCGCCAGCAGCCAATTCGGGTTTTTAACCTACGAGCAGTACTTC.

For this clone: The same CDR3 can be traced to other DNA sequences in this sample. The chain links TRBV5-4 to TRBJ2-1; 12 bases line up with TRBD2. The V and J ends lost 4 bases and 4 bases, in that order; junction bases with no gene match: 3. The CDR3 length is 15 residues. Germline assignment: CDR1 SGHNT and CDR2 YYREEE (reference sequence). The CDR3 nucleotides read TGTGCCAGCAGCCTGACTAGCGGGGGTTACAATGAGCAGTTCTTC. Residues: CASSLTSGGYNEQFF.

This sequence joins TRBV7-2 and TRBJ2-1; tentative D call: TRBD2 (6 bases). Germline V gene sequence: CDR1 SGHTA, CDR2 FQGNSA. Trimming left V 5 bases short and J 4 bases short, with 9 bases between. The CDR3 consists of 13 residues. CDR3 in DNA: TGTGCCAGCAGCCTACGGGAGTACAATGAGCAGTTCTTC. Residues: CASSLREYNEQFF.